One sample yielded the 21 T cell receptor beta chains listed below, sequenced in a study of T cells expressing NK-cell markers (dated by TCRdb to 2019 to 2021). Library prep was done by 5' RACE. The data were produced on an Illumina HiSeq 2000. The reads underwent TCRdb reprocessing, giving one record for each CDR3 protein sequence and no DNA. Per the sample table, the count is some 390,000 distinct CDR3 sequences. Clones ranked in the top ten supply roughly 10% of the sample. Sequenced sample: blood T cells: a sorted CD56 or NKG2C T cell subset, CD4+ or CD8+ T cells, or bulk PBMC T cells (not recorded which). Receptors were obtained from a woman aged 45-65 years in good health. Donor details come from another sample of the same person, matched by shared clones.

The rearrangement joins TRBV27 to TRBJ1-5. The CDR3 covers 13 residues. Per germline, CDR1 MNHEY and CDR2 SMNVEV (reference sequence). This CDR3 is CASGQNSNQPQHF.

This chain joins TRBV30 and TRBJ2-1; TCRdb's D gene call, TRBD2, goes unchecked for lack of DNA. CDR1 and CDR2 from the germline V gene are GTSNPN and SVGIG (reference sequence). The CDR3 contains 15 residues. CDR3 protein: CAWSVKSGAYNEQFF.

The chain employs TRBV4-2 and TRBJ2-1; TCRdb outputs TRBD2, but without DNA this stays unchecked. In germline, CDR1 is LGHNA, CDR2 YNFKEQ. The CDR3 runs to 14 residues. The CDR3 protein is CASSQGGGPNEQFF.

The chain joins TRBV6-1 to TRBJ2-5; TCRdb's assignment of TRBD2 cannot be checked, as there is no DNA. Germline V gene lookup returns CDR1 MNHNS and CDR2 SASEGT. The CDR3 is 14 residues long. The CDR3 loop reads CATSPGTSGETQYF.

The chain couples TRBV7-6 to TRBJ2-7; TCRdb designates TRBD2, a call that cannot be tested without DNA. The CDR3 runs 21 residues. CDR1 SGHVS and CDR2 FNYEAQ come from the germline V gene. CDR3 region: CASSLMALGTSGPFFTYEQYF. The full variable domain, completed using reference TRBV7-6 and TRBJ2-7, is GAGVSQSPRYKVTKRGQDVALRCDPISGHVSLYWYRQALGQGPEFLTYFNYEAQQDKSGLPNDRFSAERPEGSISTLTIQRTEQRDSAMYRCASSLMALGTSGPFFTYEQYFGPGTRLTVT.

The rearrangement joins TRBV5-1 to TRBJ2-7; with no DNA, the TCRdb D assignment of TRBD2 cannot be verified. The CDR3 consists of 15 residues. Per germline, CDR1 SGHRS and CDR2 YFSETQ. CDR3 protein: CASSLSGAGVYEQYF.

The J gene is TRBJ2-2, the V gene TRBV12-3 or TRBV12-4; checking the TCRdb D call of TRBD1 is not possible without DNA. The CDR3 extends over 14 amino acids. The CDR3 loop is CASSRDSSTGELFF.

The V gene is TRBV6-5, the J gene TRBJ2-7; as DNA is missing, the TRBD2 call by TCRdb cannot be tested. Germline CDR1 MNHEY, CDR2 SVGAGI. The CDR3 has 12 amino acids. CDR3 protein: CATIAGVNEQYF.

V gene TRBV20-1 combines with J gene TRBJ2-3; TCRdb outputs TRBD2, but without DNA this stays unchecked. Germline CDR1 is DFQATT and CDR2 is SNEGSKA (reference sequence). This CDR3 has 14 residues. CDR3 protein: CSAREIAARDTQYF.

The V call is TRBV12-3 or TRBV12-4, the J call TRBJ2-2; TCRdb reports TRBD2, a call that lacks DNA to check it against. This CDR3 comprises 12 residues. The chain's CDR3 is CASGLDTGELFF.

V gene TRBV27 combines with J gene TRBJ2-1; TCRdb indicates TRBD2, and absent DNA this call remains unverified. CDR1 is MNHEY and CDR2 is SMNVEV in the germline V gene (reference sequence). CDR3 length: 19 residues. The CDR3 here is CASSPIPGTSGRQWSEQFF.

The chain has TRBV9 and TRBJ2-5; lacking DNA, the TRBD2 call made by TCRdb goes unchecked. Germline assignment: CDR1 SGDLS and CDR2 YYNGEE. This CDR3 has 15 residues. The CDR3 loop reads CASTLAGEPRETQYF.

This chain joins TRBV28 and TRBJ1-5. The CDR3 loop spans 11 amino acids. The V gene's germline CDR1 is MDHEN and CDR2 SYDVKM. The CDR3 loop reads CASSANQPQHF.

The CDR3 loop reads CASSHGSGPYEQYF. This rearrangement joins TRBV3-1 to TRBJ2-7; TCRdb's D gene call, TRBD2, goes unchecked for lack of DNA. This CDR3 comprises 14 residues. The germline CDR1 and CDR2 sequences are LGHDT and YNNKEL (reference sequence).

This sequence joins TRBV20-1 and TRBJ2-2; the TRBD2 assignment by TCRdb is unverifiable without DNA. Germline loops: CDR1 DFQATT, CDR2 SNEGSKA (reference sequence). The CDR3 extends over 16 amino acids. The chain's CDR3 is CSAPGTPAEVSGELFF.

V is TRBV6-4 and J is TRBJ2-1. This CDR3 comprises 13 residues. The germline gives CDR1 MRHNA, CDR2 SNTAGT. The CDR3 spells CASSDPPYNEQFF.

The rearrangement links TRBV25-1 to TRBJ2-5; TCRdb names TRBD2, which stays unverified in the absence of DNA. The CDR3 runs to 13 residues. From germline, CDR1 is MGHDK and CDR2 SYGVNS. CDR3: CASTLAGGQTQYF.

The rearrangement joins TRBV11-1 to TRBJ2-2; TCRdb outputs TRBD1, but without DNA this stays unchecked. Germline CDR1 reads SGHAT; CDR2 reads FQDESV (reference sequence). The CDR3 runs to 15 residues. CDR3 protein: CASFSGQGNTGELFF.

The V call is TRBV5-1, the J call TRBJ2-7. Germline V gene lookup returns CDR1 SGHRS and CDR2 YFSETQ. CDR3 size: 14 residues. The CDR3 spells CASSLSGVSYEQYF.

The chain couples TRBV5-1 to TRBJ2-5; TCRdb returns TRBD2, unconfirmable since there is no DNA. This CDR3 region has 15 residues. Germline V gives CDR1 SGHRS, CDR2 YFSETQ. The CDR3 region is CASSSSSGSKKTQYF.

This rearrangement joins TRBV12-3 or TRBV12-4 to TRBJ2-5; without DNA, the TCRdb call of TRBD2 cannot be checked. The CDR3 consists of 16 residues. CDR3: CASSLEASGRPETQYF.